Below, 14 T cell receptor beta chains from the same sample are listed, as sequenced in a study of T cell responses to AZD1222 COVID-19 vaccine. TCRdb's copy holds only in-frame clones and misses some; the assay was immunoSEQ multiplex PCR. The sample includes about 130,000 clones, over 75% seen only once; the top ten take about 6%. Sample: peripheral blood, taken 28 days after the second AZD1222 dose. These receptors came from an adult who received the AZD1222 COVID-19 vaccine.

This chain joins TRBV18 and TRBJ2-5; D perhaps matches TRBD2 (6 bases). This CDR3 comprises 14 residues. V lost 1 base and J 4 bases, leaving 10 bases between the germline ends. CDR1 is KGHSH and CDR2 is LQKENI in the germline V gene. The CDR3, as DNA: TGTGCCAGCTCACCACGAGTTAGCGGAGAGACCCAGTACTTC. It yields the protein CASSPRVSGETQYF.

The J gene is TRBJ1-4, the V gene TRBV28; TRBD1 might be the D (5 bases). Looked up from germline, CDR1 is MDHEN and CDR2 is SYDVKM. Trimming shortened V by 3 bases and J by 10 bases, and 18 bases separated the two germline ends. This CDR3 is 15 amino acids long. For the CDR3, the DNA is TGTGCCAGCAGTTTGTTGGACACCCGATTGGGAAAACTGTTTTTT. Translation: CASSLLDTRLGKLFF.

This clone was seen a single time. The chain uses TRBV15 and TRBJ2-7; the D call may be TRBD1 or TRBD2 (5 bases each). The V end was cut by 0 bases, the J end by 6 bases, with 15 bases between. This CDR3 spans 15 amino acids. The germline CDR1 and CDR2 sequences are LNHNV and YYDKDF (reference sequence). CDR3 in DNA: TGTGCCACCAGCAGAGATCCCGCCCAGGGAGCCGAGCAGTACTTC. Translation: CATSRDPAQGAEQYF.

This chain uses TRBV4-2 with TRBJ1-6, with 8 bases identical to TRBD1. The CDR3 consists of 16 residues. The germline V gene encodes CDR1 LGHNA and CDR2 YNFKEQ. V shed 0 bases, J shed 10 bases, and the junction held 8 bases outside the gene matches. The chain's CDR3 is CASSQDQGAGYSPLHF. The CDR3 DNA reads TGTGCCAGCAGCCAAGATCAGGGGGCTGGGTACTCACCCCTCCACTTT.

The V gene is TRBV6-1, the J gene TRBJ1-2; D is unclear. This CDR3 is 15 amino acids long. CDR1 and CDR2 (germline): MNHNS, SASEGT. V lost 1 base and J lost 4, with 13 bases in between. CDR3 loop: CASSEDAGTFYGYTF. DNA of the CDR3: TGTGCCAGCAGTGAAGATGCAGGTACCTTCTATGGCTACACCTTC.

The chain employs TRBV28 and TRBJ1-1; 8 nucleotides match TRBD1. The junction had 0 bases not matched to a gene; V was cut back by 2 bases and J by 4 bases. Germline loops: CDR1 MDHEN, CDR2 SYDVKM. CDR3 size: 13 residues. The CDR3: CASSLTGGTEAFF. CDR3 coding DNA: TGTGCCAGCAGTTTAACAGGGGGCACTGAAGCTTTCTTT. Based on the CDR3 plus reference TRBV28 and TRBJ1-1, the full variable domain is DVKVTQSSRYLVKRTGEKVFLECVQDMDHENMFWYRQDPGLGLRLIYFSYDVKMKEKGDIPEGYSVSREKKERFSLILESASTNQTSMYLCASSLTGGTEAFFGQGTRLTVV.

The rearrangement links TRBV2 to TRBJ1-6; D uncertain. The CDR3 contains 11 residues. The germline gives CDR1 SNHLY, CDR2 FYNNEI. Trimming took 6 bases from V and 6 from J, leaving 3 bases between them. Here the CDR3 DNA reads TGTGCCAGCAGGCTTAATTCACCCCTCCACTTT. Protein: CASRLNSPLHF.

The chain is built from TRBV11-3 and TRBJ1-4; D unclear. The germline gives CDR1 SGHNT, CDR2 YENEEA. Trimming left V 1 base short and J 11 bases short, with 14 bases between. The CDR3 loop spans 14 amino acids. CDR3 bases: TGTGCCAGCAGCTTAGCGGCTTTATCGGGGAAACTGTTTTTT. Protein: CASSLAALSGKLFF.

The CDR3 bases are TGTGCCAGCAACCCCCAGGGGGAAGGTGGCTACACCTTC. It is translated as CASNPQGEGGYTF. This chain joins TRBV9 and TRBJ1-2; 7 nucleotides align to TRBD1. The CDR3 sequence is 13 residues long. The V and J ends lost 6 bases and 7 bases, in that order; junction bases with no gene match: 9. Germline loops: CDR1 SGDLS, CDR2 YYNGEE.

The rearrangement joins TRBV5-1 to TRBJ2-2; tentative D call: TRBD1 (6 bases). Trimming pared 0 bases from V and 4 bases from J, leaving 16 bases between. The CDR3 spans 17 residues. CDR1 and CDR2 (germline): SGHRS, YFSETQ. CDR3 amino acids: CASSLGLGQGITGELFF. In DNA form, the CDR3 reads TGCGCCAGCAGCTTGGGCCTGGGACAAGGAATCACCGGGGAGCTGTTTTTT.

V and J are TRBV3-1 (or the pseudogene TRBV3-2) and TRBJ2-3; the match to TRBD1 covers 9 bases. The J segment lost 3 bases and the V segment lost 3 bases, leaving 7 bases of the junction unmatched. From germline, CDR1 is LGHDT and CDR2 YNNKEL (reference sequence). The CDR3 consists of 16 residues. This chain's CDR3 is CASSQRGQGVTDTQYF. The CDR3, as DNA: TGTGCCAGCAGCCAGCGGGGACAGGGTGTAACAGATACGCAGTATTTT.

Concerning this clone itself: Other DNA sequences in this sample translate to the same CDR3. The rearrangement joins TRBV9 to TRBJ1-1; D ambiguous. This CDR3 is built from 12 residues. CDR1 and CDR2 (germline): SGDLS, YYNGEE. V lost 2 bases to trimming and J lost 4 bases, with 6 bases between them. CDR3 protein: CASSVAGTEAFF. CDR3 coding DNA: TGTGCCAGCAGCGTCGCAGGCACTGAAGCTTTCTTT.

The V call is TRBV5-8, the J call TRBJ2-7; D possibly matches TRBD1 or TRBD2 (5 bases each). V was shortened by 0 bases and J by 3 bases, with 16 bases between the two germline ends. The CDR3 contains 16 residues. Per the germline V gene, CDR1 is SGHTS and CDR2 is YDEGEE. The CDR3: CASSLARGWLVYEQYF. In DNA form, the CDR3 reads TGTGCCAGCAGCTTGGCCCGGGGCTGGCTCGTCTACGAGCAGTACTTC.

This chain uses TRBV12-3 or TRBV12-4 with TRBJ1-2, with D hard to call. Deletions cut 2 bases from V and 6 bases from J, with 1 base between. The CDR3 extends over 10 amino acids. The CDR3: CASSLNGYTF. CDR3 nucleotides: TGTGCCAGCAGTTTAAATGGCTACACCTTC.